This entry lists 24 T cell receptor beta chains sequenced from one sample in a study of blood T cell repertoires in COVID-19. Generated by immunoSEQ multiplex PCR, the TCRdb table keeps only in-frame clones and is missing some. Here the sample spans around 270,000 clones, more than 85% being singletons. The sequencing input was peripheral blood. These receptors originate from a person aged 18-30 years with COVID-19, enrolled during active disease.

The table lists this clone with a few counts. The same CDR3 also results from other DNA sequences found in this sample. This chain connects TRBV5-1 to TRBJ1-5; D unclear. The germline V and J ends were trimmed by 0 bases and 5 bases, with 6 bases remaining between them. This CDR3 has 13 amino acids. CDR1 and CDR2 from the germline V gene are SGHRS and YFSETQ. CDR3 sequence (DNA): TGCGCCAGCAGCTTGGTTCCCGATCAGCCCCAGCATTTT. Protein sequence: CASSLVPDQPQHF.

This clone occurred once. J is TRBJ2-3 and V is TRBV11-2; no clear D. V dropped 1 base and J dropped 2 bases, with 4 bases sitting between them. This CDR3 region has 13 residues. CDR1 is SGHAT and CDR2 is FQNNGV in the germline V gene. For the CDR3, the DNA is TGTGCCAGCAGCTTAGTATCCACAGATACGCAGTATTTT. The encoded protein is CASSLVSTDTQYF.

The chain combines TRBV20-1 with TRBJ2-1; D not resolved. V was pared by 4 bases and J by 8 bases, with 9 bases between. The CDR3 extends over 11 amino acids. Looked up from germline, CDR1 is DFQATT and CDR2 is SNEGSKA (reference sequence). CDR3 sequence (DNA): TGCAGTGCTATAAAAACTGATGAGCAGTTCTTC. This codes for CSAIKTDEQFF.

The chain uses TRBV12-5 and TRBJ2-5, with D possibly TRBD1 on 6 matching bases. Germline assignment: CDR1 LGHNT and CDR2 FRNRAP. The V end lost 4 bases, the J end lost 5 bases, and 17 bases lay between the germline ends. The length of the CDR3 is 15 residues. CDR3 in amino acids: CASGYQRGGAETQYF. CDR3 bases: TGTGCTAGTGGTTACCAAAGAGGGGGTGCCGAGACCCAGTACTTC.

The rearrangement links TRBV29-1 to TRBJ2-1; 12 bases match TRBD2. The CDR3 has 15 amino acids. The V segment lost 4 bases and the J segment 5 bases; nucleotides outside the gene matches: 6. Germline loops: CDR1 SQVTM, CDR2 ANQGSEA. The CDR3 region is CSVGGGLAGNNEQFF. For the CDR3, the DNA is TGCAGCGTTGGGGGTGGACTAGCGGGAAACAATGAGCAGTTCTTC.

The chain employs TRBV5-1 and TRBJ1-2, with D possibly matching TRBD1 (6 bases). Trimming removed 4 bases at V and 7 bases at J, with 17 bases between. The CDR3 sequence is 14 residues long. CDR1 is SGHRS, CDR2 YFSETQ, per germline. CDR3 sequence (DNA): TGCGCCAGCAGCCCCGATACAGGGTTTGCTGGCTACACCTTC. This gives the protein CASSPDTGFAGYTF.

The rearrangement joins TRBV27 to TRBJ1-2; 7 nucleotides match TRBD1. In germline, CDR1 is MNHEY, CDR2 SMNVEV (reference sequence). The CDR3 sequence is 15 residues long. The junction had 10 bases not matched to a gene; V was cut back by 5 bases and J by 4 bases. The CDR3 coding sequence is TGTGCCAGCAGTGCGAGACAGGGTGGCAGCTATGGCTACACCTTC. It encodes CASSARQGGSYGYTF.

The J gene is TRBJ1-5, the V gene TRBV2; D is unclear. CDR1 is SNHLY and CDR2 is FYNNEI in the germline V gene. The CDR3 runs 14 residues. Trimming shortened V by 4 bases and J by 3 bases, and 10 bases separated the two germline ends. CDR3 in amino acids: CASSAEGINQPQHF. CDR3 DNA sequence: TGTGCCAGCAGTGCTGAGGGAATCAATCAGCCCCAGCATTTT.

This clone turned up a few times. This chain connects TRBV7-2 to TRBJ1-2; D may be TRBD1 (6 bases). Germline values: CDR1 SGHTA, CDR2 FQGNSA. V was clipped by 5 bases and J by 5 bases, with 15 bases between them. This CDR3 contains 14 residues. The CDR3: CASSPAGTLYGYTF. The CDR3 nucleotides read TGTGCCAGCAGCCCAGCCGGGACATTGTATGGCTACACCTTC.

This chain links TRBV28 with TRBJ2-7; D unclear. V lost 1 base, J lost 5 bases, and 6 bases lay in between. The CDR3 extends over 12 amino acids. Germline CDR1 reads MDHEN; CDR2 reads SYDVKM. The CDR3 DNA is TGTGCCAGCAGTTTATCTAGTAACGAGCAGTACTTC. Translating it yields CASSLSSNEQYF.

This chain uses TRBV11-2 with TRBJ1-2, with D tentatively TRBD1 (5 bases). The CDR3 loop spans 15 amino acids. Trimming removed 5 bases at V and 3 bases at J, with 16 bases between. CDR1 and CDR2 (germline): SGHAT, FQNNGV. The chain's CDR3 is CASSPLGGTYYGYTF. CDR3 DNA: TGTGCCAGCAGCCCTCTGGGGGGGACCTACTATGGCTACACCTTC. The entire variable domain, with the rest obtained from reference TRBV11-2 and TRBJ1-2, is as follows: EAGVAQSPRYKIIEKRQSVAFWCNPISGHATLYWYQQILGQGPKLLIQFQNNGVVDDSQLPKDRFSAERLKGVDSTLKIQPAKLEDSAVYLCASSPLGGTYYGYTFGSGTRLTVV.

The V and J genes are TRBV29-1 and TRBJ1-2, with TRBD1 as a possible D gene (6 bases). This CDR3 is built from 12 residues. CDR1 and CDR2 from the germline V gene are SQVTM and ANQGSEA. V was pared by 4 bases and J by 3 bases, with 9 bases between. The CDR3 nucleotides are TGCAGCGTTGTACAGGGCGACTATGGCTACACCTTC. Protein product: CSVVQGDYGYTF.

This sequence joins TRBV24-1 and TRBJ2-5; 7 bases line up with TRBD1. The CDR3 sequence is 15 residues long. Germline CDR1 and CDR2: KGHDR and SFDVKD. The ends lost 9 bases at V and 0 bases at J; junction bases unmatched: 9. In nucleotides, the CDR3 is TGTGCCACCCCAATCAAACAGGGGAACCAAGAGACCCAGTACTTC. Translating gives CATPIKQGNQETQYF.

The CDR3 protein is CASSLTGGGYNEQFF. In DNA, the CDR3 is TGCGCCAGCAGCTTGACGGGGGGCGGGTACAATGAGCAGTTCTTC. V gene TRBV5-1 combines with J gene TRBJ2-1; D is perhaps TRBD2 (7 bases). The CDR3 has 15 residues. From germline, CDR1 is SGHRS and CDR2 YFSETQ. Between the trimmed V and J ends, which lost 1 base and 4 bases, there was a span of 12 bases.

The V and J genes are TRBV28 and TRBJ1-5, with TRBD1 as a possible D gene (6 bases). The germline V gene encodes CDR1 MDHEN and CDR2 SYDVKM. This CDR3 spans 15 amino acids. V lost 2 bases, J lost 1 base, and 9 bases lay in between. Here the CDR3 reads CASSLSTGSNQPQHF. CDR3 nucleotide sequence: TGTGCCAGCAGTTTAAGTACAGGGAGCAATCAGCCCCAGCATTTT.

This sequence joins TRBV15 and TRBJ2-3; the D gene is possibly TRBD1 (6 bases). Trimming left V 3 bases short and J 2 bases short, with 12 bases between. The CDR3 length is 15 residues. The V gene's germline CDR1 is LNHNV and CDR2 YYDKDF (reference sequence). The CDR3 DNA reads as TGTGCCACCAGCAGGACACAGGGCCCCACAGATACGCAGTATTTT. Translation: CATSRTQGPTDTQYF.

The rearrangement links TRBV19 to TRBJ2-5; the match to TRBD2 covers 8 bases. With 5 bases clipped from V and 7 bases from J, the junction kept 6 bases outside the gene matches. The CDR3 runs 13 residues. CDR1 and CDR2 (germline): LNHDA, SQIVND (reference sequence). Here the CDR3 reads CASSSGLAGTQYF. For the CDR3, the DNA is TGTGCCAGTAGTTCCGGACTAGCTGGGACCCAGTACTTC.

J is TRBJ1-4 and V is TRBV7-8; D remains ambiguous. The V end lost 3 bases, the J end lost 4 bases, and 9 bases lay between the germline ends. The CDR3 consists of 14 residues. The germline V gene encodes CDR1 SGHVS and CDR2 FQNEAQ. DNA for the CDR3: TGTGCCAGCAGCTTGGCATTTTATAATGAAAAACTGTTTTTT. Translated, it gives CASSLAFYNEKLFF.

This chain connects TRBV29-1 to TRBJ1-2; a possible D gene is TRBD1 (5 bases). V lost 0 bases and J lost 8, with 16 bases in between. The CDR3 is 14 amino acids. Germline V CDR1 and CDR2: SQVTM, ANQGSEA. The CDR3 nucleotides read TGCAGCGTTGAAGAAATCGGGGGAGCGAAAGGCTACACCTTC. Translated, it gives CSVEEIGGAKGYTF.

This sequence joins TRBV6-5 and TRBJ2-1; no firm D call. CDR3 length equals 13 residues. V was shortened by 8 bases and J by 0 bases, with 8 bases between the two germline ends. CDR1 MNHEY and CDR2 SVGAGI come from the germline V gene. The CDR3: CASQQSSYNEQFF. In nucleotides, the CDR3 is TGTGCCAGCCAACAGAGCTCCTACAATGAGCAGTTCTTC.

The J gene is TRBJ1-2, the V gene TRBV28, with D perhaps TRBD1 (6 bases). This CDR3 has 13 residues. Germline V gene lookup returns CDR1 MDHEN and CDR2 SYDVKM. V shed 6 bases and J shed 4 bases, with 12 bases lying between them. Written as DNA, the CDR3 is TGTGCCAGCAGGCTAGGGGGGGGCTATGGCTACACCTTC. Translation gives CASRLGGGYGYTF.

The chain is built from TRBV6-5 and TRBJ1-4; D is undetermined. V was clipped by 0 bases and J by 1 base, with 9 bases between them. This CDR3 comprises 16 residues. Germline CDR1 is MNHEY and CDR2 is SVGAGI. CDR3 sequence reads: CASSYSSGRTNEKLFF. As DNA, the CDR3 is TGTGCCAGCAGTTACTCCTCGGGGAGAACTAATGAAAAACTGTTTTTT.

The chain employs TRBV7-2 and TRBJ2-7; weak D call: TRBD2 (5 bases). Germline V gene lookup returns CDR1 SGHTA and CDR2 FQGNSA. The CDR3 totals 14 residues. The ends were cut back, 4 bases at V and 0 bases at J, with 10 bases in the middle. The CDR3 sequence is CASSWEPHSYEQYF. The CDR3 DNA sequence: TGTGCCAGCAGCTGGGAGCCGCACTCCTACGAGCAGTACTTC. Full variable domain (outside the CDR3, taken from reference TRBV7-2 and TRBJ2-7): GAGVSQSPSNKVTEKGKDVELRCDPISGHTALYWYRQSLGQGLEFLIYFQGNSAPDKSGLPSDRFSAERTGGSVSTLTIQRTQQEDSAVYLCASSWEPHSYEQYFGPGTRLTVT.

The chain's CDR3 is CASSSRDTLLGGYTF. In DNA, the CDR3 is TGTGCCAGTAGTAGCCGGGACACCCTATTGGGGGGCTACACCTTC. V gene TRBV19 combines with J gene TRBJ1-2; TRBD1 is a possible D gene (6 bases). The CDR3 extends over 15 amino acids. Germline V lookup: CDR1 LNHDA, CDR2 SQIVND (reference sequence). The V and J ends lost 4 bases and 8 bases respectively, with 20 bases between them.